The 25 T cell receptor beta chains below were found in one sample sequenced in a study of identifying expanded T cells in peripheral blood. Data came from immunoSEQ multiplex PCR; TCRdb stores just in-frame clones and leaves some out. The sample holds about 58,000 clones, 89% seen once. Sequencing was performed on blood. These receptors were obtained from a person aged 18 to 75 in good health.

The rearrangement joins TRBV11-2 to TRBJ2-4; perhaps TRBD1 as D (5 bases). The CDR3 covers 13 residues. Germline values: CDR1 SGHAT, CDR2 FQNNGV. V was cut by 4 bases and J by 13 bases, with 17 bases left in between. CDR3 region: CASSSFLGQDQYF. CDR3 coding DNA: TGTGCCAGCAGCTCCTTCCTGGGGCAGGACCAGTACTTC. The full variable domain, with the rest looked up from reference TRBV11-2 and TRBJ2-4, is EAGVAQSPRYKIIEKRQSVAFWCNPISGHATLYWYQQILGQGPKLLIQFQNNGVVDDSQLPKDRFSAERLKGVDSTLKIQPAKLEDSAVYLCASSSFLGQDQYFGAGTRLSVL.

The chain carries TRBV19 and TRBJ1-2, with TRBD1 identical over 7 bases. CDR3 length equals 12 residues. V lost 5 bases, J lost 5 bases, and 2 bases stayed unmatched. Germline lookup yields CDR1 LNHDA and CDR2 SQIVND (reference sequence). This chain's CDR3 is CASSLQGYGYTF. Written as DNA, the CDR3 is TGTGCCAGTAGTTTACAGGGGTATGGCTACACCTTC.

Judged by abundance, this clone is medium-sized. The chain carries TRBV25-1 and TRBJ1-5, with unresolved D. V was shortened by 1 base and J by 0 bases, with 10 bases between the two germline ends. Germline lookup yields CDR1 MGHDK and CDR2 SYGVNS. The CDR3 has 16 residues. The CDR3 DNA is TGTGCCAGCAGTGAATCCACAGAGGATAGCAATCAGCCCCAGCATTTT. Its protein is CASSESTEDSNQPQHF.

Only a few counts were recorded for this clone. This chain joins TRBV29-1 and TRBJ2-6; D may be TRBD2 (5 bases). This CDR3 is 14 amino acids long. Germline CDR1 is SQVTM and CDR2 is ANQGSEA. V gave up 4 bases and J gave up 2 bases, with 9 bases separating them. The CDR3 nucleotides read TGCAGCGTTGTCGAGGGTGCTGGGGCCAACGTCCTGACTTTC. It encodes CSVVEGAGANVLTF.

The chain couples TRBV5-5 to TRBJ2-7; TRBD2 is a possible D gene (5 bases). Deletions cut 0 bases from V and 4 bases from J, with 17 bases between. This CDR3 is 16 amino acids long. Germline V lookup: CDR1 SGHKS, CDR2 YYEKEE (reference sequence). CDR3 loop: CASSLARRLVRYEQYF. The CDR3 DNA follows: TGTGCCAGCAGCTTGGCCCGGAGGCTTGTGCGGTACGAGCAGTACTTC.

The chain has TRBV6-5 and TRBJ2-7; D is uncertain. Trimming took 0 bases from V and 2 from J, leaving 11 bases between them. CDR3 length: 15 amino acids. Germline CDR1 reads MNHEY; CDR2 reads SVGAGI. The CDR3 nucleotides read TGTGCCAGCAGTTACTCAAGCGCATCCGCCTACGAGCAGTACTTC. Its translation is CASSYSSASAYEQYF.

The chain joins TRBV4-3 to TRBJ2-7; D gene uncertain. This CDR3 has 15 amino acids. V dropped 1 base and J dropped 3 bases, with 13 bases sitting between them. The germline CDR1 and CDR2 sequences are LGHNA and YSLEER. The CDR3 sequence: CASSQGPQKDYEQYF. CDR3 DNA sequence: TGCGCCAGCAGCCAAGGACCGCAAAAGGACTACGAGCAGTACTTC.

The rearrangement uses TRBV7-2 and TRBJ2-1, with D possibly being TRBD2 (5 bases). The V and J ends lost 2 bases and 5 bases respectively, with 19 bases between them. Germline loops: CDR1 SGHTA, CDR2 FQGNSA. The CDR3 consists of 17 residues. The CDR3 loop is CASSLKAGILSHNEQFF. DNA of the CDR3: TGTGCCAGCAGCTTAAAGGCCGGGATTTTATCTCACAATGAGCAGTTCTTC.

The sample holds one count of this clone. The rearrangement joins TRBV7-9 to TRBJ1-5; D is unresolved. CDR3 length: 13 residues. Germline V gene lookup returns CDR1 SEHNR and CDR2 FQNEAQ (reference sequence). Trimming removed 5 bases at V and 10 bases at J, with 15 bases between. Here the CDR3 DNA reads TGTGCCAGCAGCCTAGGGAGCTCTCCCCCCCAGCATTTT. It translates to CASSLGSSPPQHF.

This clone has just one count. The chain carries TRBV6-5 and TRBJ2-3, with 9 bases identical to TRBD2. The CDR3 has 15 residues. The germline CDR1 and CDR2 sequences are MNHEY and SVGAGI. The junction had 3 bases not matched to a gene; V was cut back by 2 bases and J by 3 bases. The CDR3 region is CASSYGAGGTDTQYF. In nucleotides, the CDR3 is TGTGCCAGCAGTTACGGAGCGGGGGGAACAGATACGCAGTATTTT.

The chain is built from TRBV4-1 and TRBJ2-7; D is perhaps TRBD1 (6 bases). Germline V CDR1 and CDR2: MGHRA, YSYEKL. The CDR3 loop spans 15 amino acids. Trimming pared 4 bases from V and 2 bases from J, leaving 15 bases between. The CDR3 bases are TGCGCCAGCAGCCTTTCCCAGGGGCAACCCTACGAGCAGTACTTC. Protein: CASSLSQGQPYEQYF.

The chain uses TRBV27 and TRBJ1-5, with 9 bases matching TRBD1. The ends lost 4 bases at V and 6 bases at J; junction bases unmatched: 7. The germline gives CDR1 MNHEY, CDR2 SMNVEV (reference sequence). The CDR3 has 15 residues. The CDR3 here is CASSSLTGGSQPQHF. The CDR3 bases are TGTGCCAGCAGTTCCCTGACAGGGGGAAGTCAGCCCCAGCATTTT.

The sample holds one count of this clone. V and J are TRBV27 and TRBJ1-5; maybe TRBD1 (5 bases). V was shortened by 6 bases and J by 9 bases, with 12 bases between the two germline ends. CDR1 MNHEY and CDR2 SMNVEV come from the germline V gene (reference sequence). The CDR3 consists of 12 residues. CDR3 nucleotide sequence: TGTGCCAGCAGAGAGGGGTGGCGGCCCCAGCATTTT. It encodes CASREGWRPQHF.

V is TRBV5-1 and J is TRBJ2-7, with 9 bases fitting TRBD1. The J segment lost 6 bases and the V segment lost 0 bases, leaving 7 bases of the junction unmatched. The CDR3 loop spans 15 amino acids. Germline loops: CDR1 SGHRS, CDR2 YFSETQ. The CDR3: CASSLGTGVTSEQYF. The CDR3 region has the DNA TGCGCCAGCAGCTTGGGGACAGGGGTGACTAGCGAGCAGTACTTC.

By share, this clone counts as medium-sized. V gene TRBV6-6 combines with J gene TRBJ1-2; D is possibly TRBD1 (6 bases). This CDR3 region has 12 residues. V dropped 5 bases and J dropped 2 bases, with 6 bases sitting between them. Per germline, CDR1 MNHNY and CDR2 SVGAGI (reference sequence). CDR3 amino acids: CASSDRNYGYTF. CDR3 in DNA: TGTGCCAGCAGTGACAGGAACTATGGCTACACCTTC.

The chain couples TRBV5-4 to TRBJ1-1; D remains unclear. Trimming removed 0 bases at V and 1 base at J, with 7 bases between. CDR1 and CDR2 (germline): SGHNT, YYREEE (reference sequence). The CDR3 runs 14 residues. The CDR3 sequence is CASSLGWANTEAFF. The CDR3 region has the DNA TGTGCCAGCAGCTTGGGGTGGGCGAACACTGAAGCTTTCTTT.

CDR3 sequence: CATLAGADSGNTIYF. In DNA, the CDR3 is TGTGCCACGTTGGCAGGGGCCGACTCTGGAAACACCATATATTTT. The J gene is TRBJ1-3, the V gene TRBV11-2; D might be TRBD1 (6 bases). V was cut by 10 bases and J by 0 bases, with 16 bases left in between. Germline CDR1 and CDR2: SGHAT and FQNNGV. The length of the CDR3 is 15 residues.

The chain has TRBV13 and TRBJ2-5; D gene unclear. V shed 5 bases and J shed 1 base, with 11 bases lying between them. Germline CDR1 reads PRHDT; CDR2 reads FYEKMQ (reference sequence). There are 14 residues in the CDR3. In nucleotides, the CDR3 is TGTGCCAGCAGCCATCGTGAGGCCCAAGAGACCCAGTACTTC. Its protein product is CASSHREAQETQYF.

This clone occurred once. The DNA of the CDR3 is TGTGCCATCAGTGACGTGGGGCGGGCGTATGGCTACACCTTC. Translating it yields CAISDVGRAYGYTF. The J gene is TRBJ1-2, the V gene TRBV10-3, with a possible D match to TRBD1 (5 bases). Germline assignment: CDR1 ENHRY and CDR2 SYGVKD. This CDR3 is 14 amino acids long. The ends were cut back, 3 bases at V and 5 bases at J, with 13 bases in the middle.

The chain has TRBV7-2 and TRBJ2-1, with D possibly being TRBD1 or TRBD2 (7 bases each). Per germline, CDR1 SGHTA and CDR2 FQGNSA. V was pared by 7 bases and J by 9 bases, with 19 bases between. The CDR3 loop spans 14 amino acids. The CDR3 bases are TGTGCCAGCATGAACAGGGGAGGGGACAGTGAGCAGTTCTTC. Translated: CASMNRGGDSEQFF.

The rearrangement joins TRBV19 to TRBJ1-4, with 9 bases aligning to TRBD1. V shed 5 bases and J 8 bases; nucleotides not matched to a gene: 6. Germline V gene data show CDR1 as LNHDA and CDR2 as SQIVND (reference sequence). The CDR3 covers 14 residues. As DNA, the CDR3 is TGTGCCAGTAGTCCCAGGGGACAGGGAGAAAAACTGTTTTTT. Translation gives CASSPRGQGEKLFF.

The V call is TRBV2, the J call TRBJ1-1; no reliable D call. CDR1 is SNHLY, CDR2 FYNNEI, per germline. Trimming took off 4 bases at V and 0 bases at J, with 9 bases between the two ends. This CDR3 region has 14 residues. CDR3 protein: CASSGSMVNTEAFF. The CDR3 DNA reads as TGTGCCAGCAGTGGGAGTATGGTGAACACTGAAGCTTTCTTT. Using reference TRBV2 and TRBJ1-1 for the parts outside the CDR3, the full variable domain is EPEVTQTPSHQVTQMGQEVILRCVPISNHLYFYWYRQILGQKVEFLVSFYNNEISEKSEIFDDQFSVERPDGSNFTLKIRSTKLEDSAMYFCASSGSMVNTEAFFGQGTRLTVV.

This clone has a handful of counts. The CDR3 spells CASSWGTLAEPSTDTQYF. In DNA, the CDR3 is TGTGCCAGCAGTTGGGGGACATTAGCGGAGCCAAGCACAGATACGCAGTATTTT. The chain couples TRBV27 to TRBJ2-3; D is perhaps TRBD1 or TRBD2 (6 bases each). The CDR3 runs to 18 residues. V was shortened by 4 bases and J by 0 bases, with 20 bases between the two germline ends. The V gene's germline CDR1 is MNHEY and CDR2 SMNVEV (reference sequence).

In its sample, this clone was seen once. This sequence joins TRBV18 and TRBJ2-5, with 11 bases fitting TRBD2. The V segment lost 6 bases and the J segment 3 bases; nucleotides outside the gene matches: 6. There are 15 residues in the CDR3. Germline V lookup: CDR1 KGHSH, CDR2 LQKENI. Here the CDR3 DNA reads TGTGCCAGCTCCCCCGGGACTAGCGGAGAAGAGACCCAGTACTTC. Its protein is CASSPGTSGEETQYF. The whole variable domain, remainder taken from reference TRBV18 and TRBJ2-5, is NAGVMQNPRHLVRRRGQEARLRCSPMKGHSHVYWYRQLPEEGLKFMVYLQKENIIDESGMPKERFSAEFPKEGPSILRIQQVVRGDSAAYFCASSPGTSGEETQYFGPGTRLLVL.

The chain employs TRBV30 and TRBJ2-3; no clear D gene. The V end was cut by 3 bases, the J end by 5 bases, with 3 bases between. Germline CDR1 GTSNPN, CDR2 SVGIG (reference sequence). The CDR3 sequence is 10 residues long. CDR3 sequence (DNA): TGTGCCTGGAGGCGAGATACGCAGTATTTT. Encoded protein: CAWRRDTQYF.